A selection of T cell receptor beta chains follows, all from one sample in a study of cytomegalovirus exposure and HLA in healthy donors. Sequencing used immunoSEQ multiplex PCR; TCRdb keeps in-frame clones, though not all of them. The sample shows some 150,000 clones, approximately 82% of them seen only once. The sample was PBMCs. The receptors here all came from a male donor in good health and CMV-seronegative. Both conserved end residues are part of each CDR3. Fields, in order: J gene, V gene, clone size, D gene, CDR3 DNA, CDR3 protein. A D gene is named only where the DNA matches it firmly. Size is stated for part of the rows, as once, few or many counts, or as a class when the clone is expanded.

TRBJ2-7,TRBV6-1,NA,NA,TGTGCCAGCGTTTCGAAACCCCCCGGGGAGCAGTACTTC,CASVSKPPGEQYF
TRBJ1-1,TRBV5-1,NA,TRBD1,TGCGCCAGCAGCTGGTTAACAGGGGGGAACACTGAAGCTTTCTTT,CASSWLTGGNTEAFF
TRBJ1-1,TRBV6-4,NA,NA,TGTGCCAGCAGTGACGGGGCAGGGGCAGGGGCTTTCTTT,CASSDGAGAGAFF
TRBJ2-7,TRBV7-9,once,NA,TGTGCCAGCAGCTCTAGACAGCTCAACGAGCAGTACTTC,CASSSRQLNEQYF
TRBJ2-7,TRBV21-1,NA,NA,TGTGCCAGCAGCAAGGGGCTCCGGGTTAGCGGGGGCTACGAGCAGTACTTC,CASSKGLRVSGGYEQYF
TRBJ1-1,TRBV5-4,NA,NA,TGCGCCAGCAGCCAAGGAGGCCGTTGGGATGAAGCTTTCTTT,CASSQGGRWDEAFF
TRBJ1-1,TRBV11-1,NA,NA,TGTGCCAGCAGCCCAATGACAGGAGGGAACACTGAAGCTTTCTTT,CASSPMTGGNTEAFF
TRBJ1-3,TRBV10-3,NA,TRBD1,TGTGCCATCAGTGAGTCCCCGGGACAGGGGGCGGACACCATATATTTT,CAISESPGQGADTIYF
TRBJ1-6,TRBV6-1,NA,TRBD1,TGTGCCAGCAGTAGAGGACAGGGGACACAATCACCCCTCCACTTT,CASSRGQGTQSPLHF
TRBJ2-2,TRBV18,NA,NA,TGTGCCAGCTCACCACGGGGAGATCGAGGCACCGGGGAGCTGTTTTTT,CASSPRGDRGTGELFF
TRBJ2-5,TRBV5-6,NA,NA,TGTGCCAGCAGCTTGGGCCTTAACTTAGAGACCCAGTACTTC,CASSLGLNLETQYF
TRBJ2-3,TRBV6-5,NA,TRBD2,TGTGCCAGCCTACCGGGAGGGAGTACAGATACGCAGTATTTT,CASLPGGSTDTQYF
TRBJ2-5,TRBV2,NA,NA,TGTGCCAGCAATCGCGTCCAAGAGACCCAGTACTTC,CASNRVQETQYF
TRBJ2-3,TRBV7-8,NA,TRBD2,TGTGCCAGCACCCCTCTAGCGGGAGGGCCCCATACGCAGTATTTT,CASTPLAGGPHTQYF
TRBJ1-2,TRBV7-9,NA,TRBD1,TGTGCCAGCAGCTTAGCGGAGGGGACAGGGACCTATGGCTACACCTTC,CASSLAEGTGTYGYTF
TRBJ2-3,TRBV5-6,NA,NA,TGTGCCAGCAGCCCAAACGGGGTGGATACGCAGTATTTT,CASSPNGVDTQYF
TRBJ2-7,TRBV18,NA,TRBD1,TGTGCCAGCTCACCGCAAGGGACAGGGGTTTTAGGCGAGCAGTACTTC,CASSPQGTGVLGEQYF
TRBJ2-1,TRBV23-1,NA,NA,TGCGCCAGCAGTCAATTCCCCAGGGTTAGGGATTTAAATGAGCAGTTCTTC,CASSQFPRVRDLNEQFF
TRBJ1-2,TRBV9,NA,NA,TGTGCCAGCAGCCCCTCGTCCCCGGACTATGGCTACACCTTC,CASSPSSPDYGYTF
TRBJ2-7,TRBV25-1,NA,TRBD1,TGTGCCAGCAGAGCCCCGGGACAGGGGATCCCCTACGAGCAGTACTTC,CASRAPGQGIPYEQYF
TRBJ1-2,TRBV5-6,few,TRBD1,TGTGCCAGCAGCTTGGTGGACAGGGCTGGCTACACCTTC,CASSLVDRAGYTF
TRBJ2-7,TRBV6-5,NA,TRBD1,TGTGCCATTGGACAGGGGCGAACCTACGAGCAGTACTTC,CAIGQGRTYEQYF
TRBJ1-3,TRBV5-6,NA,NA,TGTGCCAGCAGTAAATTGGGAAACACCATATATTTT,CASSKLGNTIYF
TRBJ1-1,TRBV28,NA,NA,TGTGCCAGCAGTTTACCCCCCGGCAGGGCGAACACTGAAGCTTTCTTT,CASSLPPGRANTEAFF
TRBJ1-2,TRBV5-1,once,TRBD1,TGCGCCAGCAGCTTGGGACAGGGGGAAGGCTACACCTTC,CASSLGQGEGYTF
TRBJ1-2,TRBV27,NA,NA,TGTGCCAGCAGTCCCACCGTAGCGACCGGGCAGAATGGCTACACCTTC,CASSPTVATGQNGYTF
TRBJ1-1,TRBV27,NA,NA,TGTGCCAGCAGTCCCACCGGACAGCTGAACACTGAAGCTTTCTTT,CASSPTGQLNTEAFF
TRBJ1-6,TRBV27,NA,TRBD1,TGTGCCAGCAGGACAGGGGGGCTCTATAATTCACCCCTCCACTTT,CASRTGGLYNSPLHF
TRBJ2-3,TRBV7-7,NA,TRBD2,TGTGCCAGCAGCTTAGGGGCTAGCGGGGGCACAGATACGCAGTATTTT,CASSLGASGGTDTQYF
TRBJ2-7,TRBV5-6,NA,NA,TGTGCCAGCACCCACCCCGGGGGTTTGGAGCAGTACTTC,CASTHPGGLEQYF
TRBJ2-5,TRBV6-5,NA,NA,TGTGCCAGCAGTTACCGGAGACCGGAGACCCAGTACTTC,CASSYRRPETQYF
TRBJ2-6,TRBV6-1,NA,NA,TGTGCCAGCAGTGAAGGTTCTGGGGCCAACGTCCTGACCTTC,CASSEGSGANVLTF
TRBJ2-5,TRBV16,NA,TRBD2,TGTGCCAGCAGCCAAATACTAGCGGGGGGACAAGAGACCCAGTACTTC,CASSQILAGGQETQYF
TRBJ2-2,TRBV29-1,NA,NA,TGCAGCGTTTGGTACAGGGACACCGGGGAGCTGTTTTTT,CSVWYRDTGELFF
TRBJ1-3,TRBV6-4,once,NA,TGTGCCAGCAGATCGGACTCCGGAAACACCATATATTTT,CASRSDSGNTIYF
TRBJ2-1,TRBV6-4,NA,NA,TGTGCCAGCAGCACGACTTGGGGAGGTGAGCAGTTCTTC,CASSTTWGGEQFF
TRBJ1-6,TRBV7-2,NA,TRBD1,TGTGCCAGCTCCAGAACCGGGACAGGGGTTTCTACACCCCTCCACTTT,CASSRTGTGVSTPLHF
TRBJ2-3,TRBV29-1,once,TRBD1,TGCAGCCCATCAACTGGGACAGACCCCACAGATACGCAGTATTTT,CSPSTGTDPTDTQYF
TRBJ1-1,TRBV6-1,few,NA,TGTGCCAGCACCGTCATGGGACAAGTGAACACTGAAGCTTTCTTT,CASTVMGQVNTEAFF
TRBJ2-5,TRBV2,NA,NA,TGTGCCAGCAGTGATATTGGCTGGTTAAAGACCCAGTACTTC,CASSDIGWLKTQYF
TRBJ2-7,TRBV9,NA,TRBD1,TGTGCCAGCAGCCCTCGACAGGGGGCTTACGAGCAGTACTTC,CASSPRQGAYEQYF
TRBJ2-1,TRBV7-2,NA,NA,TGTGCCAGCAGCTTTAGTGGACTAGGGACACGAAATGAGCAGTTCTTC,CASSFSGLGTRNEQFF
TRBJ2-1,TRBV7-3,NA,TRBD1,TGTGCCAGCGGAGACAGGGGTTTGCATGAGCAGTTCTTC,CASGDRGLHEQFF
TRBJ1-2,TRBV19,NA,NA,TGTGCCAGTAGTAATGGACAGACAAACTATGGCTACACCTTC,CASSNGQTNYGYTF
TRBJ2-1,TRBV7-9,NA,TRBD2,TGTTCCAGCAGCTCACTCCACCTAGCGGGGGGGCCCATTGAGCAGTTCTTC,CSSSSLHLAGGPIEQFF
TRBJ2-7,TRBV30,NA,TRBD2,TGTGCCTGGAGTGGTATTAGCGGGAGCTCCTACGAGCAGTACTTC,CAWSGISGSSYEQYF
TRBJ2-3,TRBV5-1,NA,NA,TGCGCCAGCAGCTTAAGAACAGTAGGTTCAGATACGCAGTATTTT,CASSLRTVGSDTQYF
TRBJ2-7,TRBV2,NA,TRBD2,TGTGCCAGAGGACTAGCGGTCGGCTACGAGCAGTACTTC,CARGLAVGYEQYF
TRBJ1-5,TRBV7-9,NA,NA,TGTGCCAGCACCACAGACCACAATCAGCCCCAGCATTTT,CASTTDHNQPQHF
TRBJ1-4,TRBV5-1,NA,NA,TGCGCCAGCAGCGACGCGGGGGCGGATGAAAAACTGTTTTTT,CASSDAGADEKLFF